Presented here are 29 T cell receptor beta chains from one specimen sequenced in a study of blood T cell repertoires in COVID-19. The repertoire was sequenced with immunoSEQ multiplex PCR; TCRdb's copy has only in-frame clones and lacks some. The repertoire includes around 170,000 clones, roughly four fifths of them detected once, and more than 1.5% sits in the top ten. Sequenced material: peripheral blood. These receptors originate from a human donor in a cohort sampled during active COVID-19.

The chain couples TRBV7-2 to TRBJ2-7, with 8 nucleotides matching TRBD2. The CDR3 is 15 residues long. After removal of 1 base from V and 7 bases from J, the junction contained 9 bases not matched to a gene. In germline, CDR1 is SGHTA, CDR2 FQGNSA. CDR3 nucleotide sequence: TGTGCCAGCAGCTTAGGAATTAGCGGGAAGGGTGAGCAGTACTTC. This encodes CASSLGISGKGEQYF.

The table lists this clone with a count of one. This chain connects TRBV19 to TRBJ2-7, with D maybe TRBD1 (5 bases). Deletions cut 3 bases from V and 0 bases from J, with 12 bases between. This CDR3 has 15 residues. Germline CDR1 reads LNHDA; CDR2 reads SQIVND (reference sequence). CDR3: CASSILDSASYEQYF. CDR3 nucleotide sequence: TGTGCCAGTAGTATCCTCGACAGCGCCTCCTACGAGCAGTACTTC.

This chain uses TRBV15 with TRBJ2-3; D remains ambiguous. CDR1 and CDR2 (germline): LNHNV, YYDKDF (reference sequence). V lost 0 bases to trimming and J lost 0 bases, with 16 bases between them. This CDR3 contains 18 residues. The DNA of the CDR3 is TGTGCCACCAGCAGAGATGTCGCGGCCGGCCGGAGCACAGATACGCAGTATTTT. It yields the protein CATSRDVAAGRSTDTQYF.

The count of this clone is one. The chain is built from TRBV7-8 and TRBJ1-2, with 8 bases aligning to TRBD1. From germline, CDR1 is SGHVS and CDR2 FQNEAQ. The ends lost 5 bases at V and 3 bases at J; junction bases unmatched: 8. The CDR3 has 15 amino acids. The CDR3 sequence: CASSPSGQGHYGYTF. For the CDR3, the DNA is TGTGCCAGCAGCCCTTCCGGACAGGGCCACTATGGCTACACCTTC.

In DNA, the CDR3 is TGTGCCAGCAGCCCTCTGTCCCGGGGTGCGAACACTGAAGCTTTCTTT. Its protein is CASSPLSRGANTEAFF. V usage is TRBV14 and J usage is TRBJ1-1; D gene ambiguous. V was trimmed by 4 bases and J by 1 base, leaving 16 bases between them. This CDR3 contains 16 residues. Germline V gene data show CDR1 as SGHDN and CDR2 as FVKESK.

This chain joins TRBV7-8 and TRBJ2-3, with D possibly TRBD1 on 5 matching bases. The CDR3 sequence is 15 residues long. V was pared by 3 bases and J by 1 base, with 11 bases between. Germline-derived CDR1 and CDR2 are SGHVS and FQNEAQ. CDR3 protein: CASSLRQSRTDTQYF. CDR3 nucleotides: TGTGCCAGCAGCTTGCGACAGTCCCGCACAGATACGCAGTATTTT.

This clone turned up a few times. The chain joins TRBV27 to TRBJ2-7; D uncertain. The CDR3 is 12 amino acids. The V gene's germline CDR1 is MNHEY and CDR2 SMNVEV (reference sequence). Trimming stripped 4 bases from V and 0 bases from J, with 4 bases between. CDR3: CASSSFSYEQYF. The DNA for the CDR3 is TGTGCCAGCAGTTCCTTCTCCTACGAGCAGTACTTC.

The chain uses TRBV6-4 and TRBJ2-7, with 7 bases lining up with TRBD2. Trimming took 1 base from V and 2 from J; bases not matched to a gene: 8. The germline V gene encodes CDR1 MRHNA and CDR2 SNTAGT. The CDR3 runs 16 residues. In DNA, the CDR3 is TGTGCCAGCAGTGACTTAAGGACTAGTGCTACCTACGAGCAGTACTTC. Translated: CASSDLRTSATYEQYF.

The chain couples TRBV6-6 to TRBJ2-7, with 10 bases aligning to TRBD2. The germline V gene encodes CDR1 MNHNY and CDR2 SVGAGI (reference sequence). This CDR3 region has 15 residues. Trimming cost V 6 bases and J 6 bases; bases outside gene matches: 11. CDR3 amino acids: CASSAPSGRALEQYF. The CDR3 DNA reads TGTGCCAGCAGCGCCCCCAGCGGGAGGGCCCTCGAGCAGTACTTC.

This clone was detected only once. This rearrangement joins TRBV5-6 to TRBJ1-5; no clear D gene. The CDR3 is 11 residues long. Deletions cut 5 bases from V and 5 bases from J, with 5 bases between. CDR1 and CDR2 from the germline V gene are SGHDT and YYEEEE. The CDR3 is CASSPYQPQHF. The CDR3 region has the DNA TGTGCCAGCAGTCCGTATCAGCCCCAGCATTTT.

The genes are TRBV28 and TRBJ2-3; D perhaps matches TRBD1 (6 bases). CDR1 is MDHEN, CDR2 SYDVKM, per germline. There are 14 residues in the CDR3. V gave up 6 bases and J gave up 2 bases, with 12 bases separating them. This CDR3 reads CASRRQVVTDTQYF. The CDR3 nucleotides are TGTGCCAGCAGACGACAGGTGGTCACAGATACGCAGTATTTT.

The rearrangement links TRBV5-5 to TRBJ1-1; TRBD1 aligns across 7 bases. The junction had 3 bases not matched to a gene; V was cut back by 4 bases and J by 0 bases. This CDR3 is built from 14 residues. Germline V gene sequence: CDR1 SGHKS, CDR2 YYEKEE (reference sequence). CDR3 protein: CASSPGQMNTEAFF. The DNA for the CDR3 is TGTGCCAGCAGCCCGGGACAGATGAACACTGAAGCTTTCTTT. The full variable domain, rest sourced from reference TRBV5-5 and TRBJ1-1, is DAGVTQSPTHLIKTRGQQVTLRCSPISGHKSVSWYQQVLGQGPQFIFQYYEKEERGRGNFPDRFSARQFPNYSSELNVNALLLGDSALYLCASSPGQMNTEAFFGQGTRLTVV.

The V and J genes are TRBV6-6 and TRBJ2-5; the D gene is possibly TRBD2 (5 bases). This CDR3 has 14 residues. Germline-derived CDR1 and CDR2 are MNHNY and SVGAGI (reference sequence). Trimming pared 0 bases from V and 5 bases from J, leaving 10 bases between. CDR3 sequence (DNA): TGTGCCAGCAGTTACTCAGTGGAGGCGGAGACCCAGTACTTC. This codes for CASSYSVEAETQYF.

This clone was detected a few times. The V gene is TRBV6-2 or TRBV6-3, the J gene TRBJ2-7, with 10 bases identical to TRBD2. Germline CDR1 is MNHEY and CDR2 is SVGEGT. The CDR3 has 14 amino acids. The V gene end was trimmed by 1 base and the J gene end by 5 bases; junction bases not matched to a gene: 2. Here the CDR3 DNA reads TGTGCCAGCAGTTACTTAGCGGGGGGCCACGAGCAGTACTTC. Amino acids: CASSYLAGGHEQYF.

The chain combines TRBV6-5 with TRBJ2-1, with 14 bases matching TRBD2. CDR1 is MNHEY, CDR2 SVGAGI, per germline. V lost 6 bases, J lost 12 bases, and 7 bases stayed unmatched. The CDR3 is 14 amino acids. The DNA of the CDR3 is TGTGCCAGCAGCCCCGGGACTAGCGGGAGTGGGCAGTTCTTC. It specifies CASSPGTSGSGQFF.

This chain links TRBV2 with TRBJ2-7, with D possibly matching TRBD1 (6 bases). The CDR3 covers 13 residues. V lost 7 bases, J lost 6 bases, and 16 bases lay in between. Per the germline V gene, CDR1 is SNHLY and CDR2 is FYNNEI. The CDR3 DNA follows: TGTGCCAGCACGGCAGGGGAAAGGTCCGAGCAGTACTTC. Residues: CASTAGERSEQYF. Full variable domain (remainder filled in from reference TRBV2 and TRBJ2-7): EPEVTQTPSHQVTQMGQEVILRCVPISNHLYFYWYRQILGQKVEFLVSFYNNEISEKSEIFDDQFSVERPDGSNFTLKIRSTKLEDSAMYFCASTAGERSEQYFGPGTRLTVT.

V and J are TRBV7-9 and TRBJ1-4; TRBD1 aligns across 9 bases. The V segment lost 5 bases and the J segment 2 bases; nucleotides outside the gene matches: 15. CDR3 length: 19 residues. From germline, CDR1 is SEHNR and CDR2 FQNEAQ (reference sequence). The CDR3 region has the DNA TGTGCCAGCAGCACACCCGGGACAGGGACAGATGGGACTAATGAAAAACTGTTTTTT. It codes for CASSTPGTGTDGTNEKLFF.

The chain joins TRBV27 to TRBJ1-1, with D possibly TRBD1 on 6 matching bases. CDR3 length: 14 amino acids. The germline CDR1 and CDR2 sequences are MNHEY and SMNVEV (reference sequence). With 6 bases removed from V and 5 bases from J, the gap between germline ends came to 16 bases. The chain's CDR3 is CASSQGHTLTEAFF. The DNA of the CDR3 is TGTGCCAGCAGCCAGGGACACACGCTTACTGAAGCTTTCTTT.

The gene calls are TRBV5-1 and TRBJ1-1, with TRBD1 identical over 7 bases. The ends lost 1 base at V and 1 base at J; junction bases unmatched: 4. Germline CDR1 reads SGHRS; CDR2 reads YFSETQ. The CDR3 is 15 residues long. As DNA, the CDR3 is TGCGCCAGCAGCTTGCGACAGGGAGGGAACACTGAAGCTTTCTTT. This encodes CASSLRQGGNTEAFF.

The V call is TRBV7-9, the J call TRBJ2-1; 9 nucleotides agree with TRBD1. Trimming removed 4 bases from V and 8 bases from J; junction bases left unmatched: 3. The V gene's germline CDR1 is SEHNR and CDR2 FQNEAQ (reference sequence). The CDR3 runs to 13 residues. For the CDR3, the DNA is TGTGCCAGCAGCTGGGGGACAGGGTATGAGCAGTTCTTC. The encoded protein is CASSWGTGYEQFF.

This clone was found once. The chain recombines TRBV6-5 with TRBJ2-3; 7 nucleotides line up with TRBD1. Germline-derived CDR1 and CDR2 are MNHEY and SVGAGI. The CDR3 runs to 14 residues. J was trimmed by 3 bases and V by 0 bases; bases with no gene match: 0. CDR3 nucleotides: TGTGCCAGCAGTTACTCGGGACAGACAGATACGCAGTATTTT. It is translated as CASSYSGQTDTQYF.

The J gene is TRBJ2-7, the V gene TRBV6-6, with D tentatively TRBD1 (6 bases). The V end lost 7 bases, the J end lost 2 bases, and 21 bases lay between the germline ends. CDR1 and CDR2 (germline): MNHNY, SVGAGI (reference sequence). The CDR3 is 16 amino acids. The chain's CDR3 is CASTLVSRGYAYEQYF. DNA for the CDR3: TGTGCCAGCACCCTGGTGTCCAGGGGCTATGCCTACGAGCAGTACTTC.

This clone was found a few times. The V gene is TRBV15, the J gene TRBJ1-4; D is possibly TRBD1 (5 bases). The V end lost 1 base, the J end lost 8 bases, and 14 bases lay between the germline ends. The germline V gene encodes CDR1 LNHNV and CDR2 YYDKDF (reference sequence). The CDR3 covers 15 residues. The CDR3 coding sequence is TGTGCCACCAGCAGAGTCACTGGGGGGAGAGAAAAACTGTTTTTT. Encoded protein: CATSRVTGGREKLFF.

The chain combines TRBV4-3 with TRBJ2-1; 8 positions agree with TRBD1. From germline, CDR1 is LGHNA and CDR2 YSLEER. V gave up 2 bases and J gave up 4 bases; unmatched junction bases: 7. This CDR3 spans 16 amino acids. CDR3 coding DNA: TGCGCCAGCAGCCAACTCGGTCAGGGGGCGTACAATGAGCAGTTCTTC. Amino acids: CASSQLGQGAYNEQFF.

The V and J genes are TRBV7-3 and TRBJ2-7; 7 bases fit TRBD2. Germline V gene lookup returns CDR1 SGHTA and CDR2 FQGTGA. V lost 3 bases, J lost 6 bases, and 2 bases stayed unmatched. The CDR3 loop spans 12 amino acids. Here the CDR3 reads CASSFGGGEQYF. CDR3 coding DNA: TGTGCCAGCAGCTTCGGCGGGGGCGAGCAGTACTTC.

The chain has TRBV7-9 and TRBJ1-4, with 7 bases that match TRBD1. The germline V gene encodes CDR1 SEHNR and CDR2 FQNEAQ (reference sequence). The V and J ends lost 8 bases and 7 bases, in that order; junction bases with no gene match: 7. The CDR3 spans 13 residues. CDR3 sequence (DNA): TGTGCCAGCTCCCGGCAGGGGGGTGAAAAACTGTTTTTT. As protein: CASSRQGGEKLFF.

The rearrangement joins TRBV7-6 to TRBJ2-3; 9 bases map to TRBD1. This CDR3 is built from 16 residues. V shed 1 base and J 1 base; nucleotides not matched to a gene: 3. Germline V gene data show CDR1 as SGHVS and CDR2 as FNYEAQ. CDR3 coding DNA: TGTGCCAGCAGCTTAGGGACAGGGGTTGGCACAGATACGCAGTATTTT. Its protein product is CASSLGTGVGTDTQYF.

V gene TRBV6-5 combines with J gene TRBJ1-1, with 7 bases that match TRBD1. V shed 4 bases and J 5 bases; nucleotides not matched to a gene: 4. The CDR3 is 13 residues long. Germline assignment: CDR1 MNHEY and CDR2 SVGAGI. CDR3 sequence: CASSLTGLTEAFF. DNA for the CDR3: TGTGCCAGCAGTTTGACAGGGTTGACTGAAGCTTTCTTT.

The chain employs TRBV10-1 and TRBJ1-4; the D is unclear. The CDR3 totals 12 residues. Per germline, CDR1 WNHNN and CDR2 SYGVQD (reference sequence). Trimming took off 6 bases at V and 8 bases at J, with 10 bases between the two ends. The chain's CDR3 is CASRPPEEKLFF. CDR3 nucleotides: TGCGCCAGCAGACCTCCGGAGGAAAAACTGTTTTTT.